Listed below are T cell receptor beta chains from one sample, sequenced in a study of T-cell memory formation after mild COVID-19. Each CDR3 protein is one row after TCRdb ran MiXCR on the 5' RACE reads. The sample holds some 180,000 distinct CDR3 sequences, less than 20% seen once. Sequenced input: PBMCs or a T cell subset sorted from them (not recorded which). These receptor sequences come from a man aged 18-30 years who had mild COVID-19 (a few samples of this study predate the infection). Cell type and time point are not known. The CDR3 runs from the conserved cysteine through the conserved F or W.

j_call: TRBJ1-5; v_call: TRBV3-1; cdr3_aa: CASSIRGQGNQPQHF
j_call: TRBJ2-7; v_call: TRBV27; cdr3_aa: CASSLDRTSYEQYF
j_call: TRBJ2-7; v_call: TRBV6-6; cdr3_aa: CASSYPSGGVDEQYF
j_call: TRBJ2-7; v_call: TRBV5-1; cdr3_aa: CASSLSPGSYEQYF
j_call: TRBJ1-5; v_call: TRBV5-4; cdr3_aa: CASSWDLNQPQHF
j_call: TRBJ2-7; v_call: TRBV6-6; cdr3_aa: CASSYLGADYEQYF
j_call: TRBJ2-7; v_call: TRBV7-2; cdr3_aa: CASSSGVNYEQYF
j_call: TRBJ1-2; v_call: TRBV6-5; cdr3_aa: CASTPGTEAYGYTF
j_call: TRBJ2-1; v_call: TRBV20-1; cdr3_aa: CSAPDSYNEQFF
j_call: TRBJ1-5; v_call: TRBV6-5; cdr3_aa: CASSPGTGVWPQHF
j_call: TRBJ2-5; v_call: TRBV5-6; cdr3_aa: CASSLQGLLRETQYF
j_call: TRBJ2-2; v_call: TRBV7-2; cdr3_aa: CASRRGNTGELFF
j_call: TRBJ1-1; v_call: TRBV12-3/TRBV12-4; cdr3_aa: CASSSHGGTPGAFF
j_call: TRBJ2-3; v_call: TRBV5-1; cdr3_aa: CASSQNTYTQYF
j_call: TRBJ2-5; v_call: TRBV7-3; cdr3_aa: CASSETGGFETQYF
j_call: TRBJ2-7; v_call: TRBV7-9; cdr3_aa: CASSTSGGTGEQYF
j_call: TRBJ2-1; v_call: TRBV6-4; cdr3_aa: CATIRRDREYNEQFF
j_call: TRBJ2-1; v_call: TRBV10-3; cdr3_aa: CAISGDHNEQFF
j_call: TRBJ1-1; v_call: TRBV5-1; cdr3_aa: CASSTRTGGLEAFF
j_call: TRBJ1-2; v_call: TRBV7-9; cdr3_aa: CASSSENGGYTF
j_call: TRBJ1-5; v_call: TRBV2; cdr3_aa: CASSDRDQPQHF
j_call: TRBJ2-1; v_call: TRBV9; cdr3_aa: CASSVATGPTGEQFF
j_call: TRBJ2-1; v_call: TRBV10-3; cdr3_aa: CAIGTSTNDEQFF
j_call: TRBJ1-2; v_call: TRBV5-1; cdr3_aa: CASNEGGAVYGYTF
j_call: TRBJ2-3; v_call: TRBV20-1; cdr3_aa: CSARDTTTDTQYF
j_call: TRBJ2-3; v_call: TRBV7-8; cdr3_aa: CASSLTPGLAGVPDTQYF
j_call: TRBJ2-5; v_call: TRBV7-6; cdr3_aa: CASSLEGHETQYF
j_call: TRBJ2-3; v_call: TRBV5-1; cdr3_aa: CASSSDGSTDTQYF
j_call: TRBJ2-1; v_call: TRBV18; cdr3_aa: CASSPRGGFGNEQFF
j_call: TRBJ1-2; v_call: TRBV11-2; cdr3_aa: CASRGPGNYGYTF
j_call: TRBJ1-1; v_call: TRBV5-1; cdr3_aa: CASSLLRPAGTFF
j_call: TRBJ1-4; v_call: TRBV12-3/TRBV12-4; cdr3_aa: CASSRRQDNEKLFF
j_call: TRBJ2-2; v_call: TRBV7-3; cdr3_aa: CASSLMGGAGELFF
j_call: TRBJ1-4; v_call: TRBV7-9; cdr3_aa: CASSFGAVNEKLFF
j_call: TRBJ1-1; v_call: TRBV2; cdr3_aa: CASSPGQATEAFF
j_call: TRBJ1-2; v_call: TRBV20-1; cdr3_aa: CSASPAGGEGYGYTF
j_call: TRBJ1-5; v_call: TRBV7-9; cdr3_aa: CASSLGTGPFGQPQHF
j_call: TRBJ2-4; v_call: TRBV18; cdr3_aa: CASSPEGAGKNIQYF
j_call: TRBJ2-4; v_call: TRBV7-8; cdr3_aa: CASSLVGWAKNIQYF
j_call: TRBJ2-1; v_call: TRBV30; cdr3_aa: CAWSGVGGLVVNEQFF
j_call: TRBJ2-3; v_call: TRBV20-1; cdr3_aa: CSASVVLATDTQYF
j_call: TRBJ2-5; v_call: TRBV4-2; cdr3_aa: CASSLDPQETQYF
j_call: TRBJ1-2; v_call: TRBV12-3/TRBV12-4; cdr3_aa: CASTVQGNYGYTF
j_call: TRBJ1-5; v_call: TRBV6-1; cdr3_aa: CASSDGGGGTNQPQHF
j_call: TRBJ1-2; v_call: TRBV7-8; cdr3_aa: CATGVRNYGYTF
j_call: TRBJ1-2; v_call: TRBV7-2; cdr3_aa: CASSPARGNYGYTF
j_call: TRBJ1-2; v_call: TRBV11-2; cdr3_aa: CASRNTGGGYGYTF
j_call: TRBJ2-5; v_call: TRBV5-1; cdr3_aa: CASSRVYRGLLETQYF
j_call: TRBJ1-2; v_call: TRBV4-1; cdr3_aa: CASSQEGSYGYTF
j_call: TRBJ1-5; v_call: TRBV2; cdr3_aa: CASSVGQPGRQPQHF
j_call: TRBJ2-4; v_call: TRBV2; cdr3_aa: CASSGDRLAKNIQYF
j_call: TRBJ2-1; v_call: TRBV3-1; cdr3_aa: CASSQGSNNEQFF
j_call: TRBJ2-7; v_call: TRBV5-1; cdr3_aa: CASSLDTEQYF